This TCR beta chain was sequenced during a study of T cells in women clearing cervical HPV infection. Overall study context: Donors had HPV16-related CIN3 or worse; 2 had invasive cancer. Controls gave blood once infection was undetectable; cases at lesion identification. The study's findings and limits: It is unknown whether associations predate infection; no effector/memory or HPV-specific sorting.

Prevalent HPV16 infections were excluded; only incident single HPV16 infections included. Assay used: immunoSEQ multiplex PCR; TCRdb lists only in-frame clones, some missing. The table lists about 30,000 clones. This CDR3 region has 14 residues. Germline CDR1 and CDR2: SGHDN and FVKESK. Trimming pared 1 base from V and 10 bases from J, leaving 11 bases between. This clone ranks as medium-sized in terms of frequency. The antigen remains undetermined. Read data end 3 residues before the CDR3 end; the end is taken from the germline J gene. Sequencing used blood buffy coat. The V call is TRBV14, the J call TRBJ1-6; a weak D match, TRBD1 (5 bases). This TCR was sampled from a woman aged 18 to 75 with a cervical HPV16 infection that either progressed to CIN3+ or cleared (not recorded which). The CDR3 loop reads CASSQVQGGSPLHF. The covered CDR3 bases are TGTGCCAGCAGCCAAGTGCAGGGTGGGTCACCC.